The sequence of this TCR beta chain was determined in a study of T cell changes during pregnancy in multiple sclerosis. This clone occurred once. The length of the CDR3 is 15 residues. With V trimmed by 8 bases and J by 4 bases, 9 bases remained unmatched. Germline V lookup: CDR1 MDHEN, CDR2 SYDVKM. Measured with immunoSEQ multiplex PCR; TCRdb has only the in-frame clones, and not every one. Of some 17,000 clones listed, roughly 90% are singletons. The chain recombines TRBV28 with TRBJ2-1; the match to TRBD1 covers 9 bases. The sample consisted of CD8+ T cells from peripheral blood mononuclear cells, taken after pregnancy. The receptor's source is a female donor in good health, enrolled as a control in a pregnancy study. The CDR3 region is CASGPRDRVYNEQFF. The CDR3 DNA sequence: TGTGCCAGCGGTCCCCGGGACAGGGTATACAATGAGCAGTTCTTC.